Described below is a single T cell receptor (beta chain) sequence and its context. Germline and junction disagree at one end, which may indicate a read error. Some clones are missing from TCRdb's copy, which holds only in-frame ones; the method was immunoSEQ multiplex PCR. The table includes roughly 45,000 clones, about 93% detected once. Germline CDR1 is SEHNR and CDR2 is FQNEAQ (reference sequence). The CDR3 is 12 amino acids. Researchers took blood at baseline, on cycle 4 day 1, and on cycle 7 day 1. The sample belongs to a study of OX40 agonist ivuxolimab in advanced cancers. Background on the study: Three patients got partial responses; one had hepatocellular carcinoma and two had cutaneous melanoma.

The sequences come from CD4+ or CD8+ T cells sorted from blood, collected in a trial of the OX40 agonist ivuxolimab. This sequence joins TRBV7-9 and TRBJ1-3; D is possibly TRBD1 (5 bases). This TCR came from an adult with an advanced solid tumor such as melanoma, head and neck, liver or kidney cancer. CDR3 DNA sequence: TGTGCCAGCAGCCCAGACAGAAACGCCATATATTTT. Translation: CASSPDRNAIYF.